This paragraph covers one TCR beta chain sequence. No antigen is known for it. Trimming at V came to 4 bases and at J to 4 bases, leaving 12 bases not matched to a gene. The CDR3 consists of 17 residues. Germline lookup yields CDR1 MDHEN and CDR2 SYDVKM. The data originate from a study of T cells in localized non-small cell lung cancer. Study-wide results and caveats: The tumor had only one region sequenced, so heterogeneity remains possible. A median of around 60 clones ranked among the top 100 in tumor appeared in adjacent lung.

Data came from immunoSEQ multiplex PCR; TCRdb stores just in-frame clones and leaves some out. The sample shows about 5,600 clones, 28% of them seen only once. The V gene is TRBV28, the J gene TRBJ1-2; 10 positions match TRBD1. The source is a female donor of 60 years or more with stage I lung adenocarcinoma. The sequencing here drew on lung tumor tissue, taken before any cancer treatment. CDR3 bases: TGTGCCAGCAGTTCCTCGGACCGACAGGGGGCGGCCTATGGCTACACCTTC. Translation gives CASSSSDRQGAAYGYTF.